Each of the 10 T cell receptor beta chains below was sequenced from the same sample in a study of T cell repertoires in cytomegalovirus infection. TCRdb ran MiXCR on the reads and lists one entry per CDR3 protein. The sample has around 530,000 distinct CDR3 sequences, 15% to 20% seen once. The material sequenced was CD8+ T cells from PBMCs. These receptors came from a human donor in good health (CMV status not recorded). Some clones in this sample may be carry-over from other donors' samples.

This clonotype was recorded many times. This chain joins TRBV6-1 and TRBJ1-5; no clear D gene. The V gene's germline CDR1 is MNHNS and CDR2 SASEGT. Trimming removed 4 bases from V and 7 bases from J, with 17 bases in between. This CDR3 is built from 15 residues. CDR3 protein: CASSGKAPGGQPQHF. CDR3 DNA: TGTGCCAGCAGTGGGAAAGCCCCCGGAGGACAGCCCCAGCATTTT.

The V gene is TRBV7-3, the J gene TRBJ2-1; no firm D call. CDR3 length: 13 residues. Between the trimmed V and J ends, which lost 5 bases and 5 bases, there was a span of 10 bases. CDR1 is SGHTA and CDR2 is FQGTGA in the germline V gene. The CDR3 region has the DNA TGTGCCAGCAGCCCGTTTAACCACAATGAGCAGTTCTTC. This translates into CASSPFNHNEQFF.

The chain employs TRBV3-1 and TRBJ1-1; D is perhaps TRBD1 (5 bases). Germline lookup yields CDR1 LGHDT and CDR2 YNNKEL (reference sequence). The ends were cut back, 4 bases at V and 6 bases at J, with 18 bases in the middle. The CDR3 covers 15 residues. The DNA of the CDR3 is TGTGCCAGCAGCCGCGGCGGGGGTGGTAAATCTGAAGCTTTCTTT. Translation: CASSRGGGGKSEAFF. The full variable domain, with the rest looked up from reference TRBV3-1 and TRBJ1-1, is DTAVSQTPKYLVTQMGNDKSIKCEQNLGHDTMYWYKQDSKKFLKIMFSYNNKELIINETVPNRFSPKSPDKAHLNLHINSLELGDSAVYFCASSRGGGGKSEAFFGQGTRLTVV.

This clonotype was picked up a small number of times. J is TRBJ1-2 and V is TRBV19, with 7 bases identical to TRBD1. CDR1 is LNHDA and CDR2 is SQIVND in the germline V gene (reference sequence). The CDR3 is 12 residues long. Trimming at V came to 7 bases and at J to 4 bases, leaving 3 bases not matched to a gene. CDR3 bases: TGTGCCAGTAAGACAGGGTCCTATGGCTACACCTTC. This sequence encodes CASKTGSYGYTF.

A remark on this clonotype: This may be a read error: a much more frequent sequence differs by one nucleotide. The J gene is TRBJ2-5, the V gene TRBV7-3; D could derive from TRBD1 or TRBD2 (5 bases each). V lost 0 bases, J lost 4 bases, and 9 bases lay in between. The length of the CDR3 is 14 residues. Germline loops: CDR1 SGHTA, CDR2 FQGTGA. The CDR3 DNA is TGTGCCAGCAGCTTAACGGGACGGCTAGAGACCCAGTACTTC. Translation gives CASSLTGRLETQYF.

In its sample, this clonotype was seen a few times. This rearrangement joins TRBV2 to TRBJ1-2; D not certain. V was clipped by 4 bases and J by 6 bases, with 9 bases between them. The CDR3 covers 12 residues. The germline gives CDR1 SNHLY, CDR2 FYNNEI. CDR3 sequence (DNA): TGTGCCAGCAGTGTTTGGCTCCATGGCTACACCTTC. It codes for CASSVWLHGYTF.

This chain uses TRBV9 with TRBJ2-3, with TRBD2 matching over 14 bases. The CDR3 is 16 amino acids. Germline lookup yields CDR1 SGDLS and CDR2 YYNGEE. J lost 5 bases, V lost 3 bases, and 5 bases had no gene match. The chain's CDR3 is CASSETSGGAGDTQYF. The CDR3 region has the DNA TGTGCCAGCAGCGAGACTAGCGGGGGGGCTGGAGATACGCAGTATTTT.

This clonotype is categorized as medium-sized. CDR3 nucleotides: TGTGCCAGCAACCCTGCTAACAAAAACATTCAGTACTTC. Amino acid sequence: CASNPANKNIQYF. V is TRBV2 and J is TRBJ2-4; D is unresolved. The CDR3 is made up of 13 amino acids. Per the germline V gene, CDR1 is SNHLY and CDR2 is FYNNEI. Trimming removed 7 bases at V and 3 bases at J, with 10 bases between. The full variable domain, in which reference TRBV2 and TRBJ2-4 provide the parts outside the CDR3, is EPEVTQTPSHQVTQMGQEVILRCVPISNHLYFYWYRQILGQKVEFLVSFYNNEISEKSEIFDDQFSVERPDGSNFTLKIRSTKLEDSAMYFCASNPANKNIQYFGAGTRLSVL.

Only one count was recorded for this clonotype. One end of the junction fails to match germline, which may point to a read error. The gene calls are TRBV12-5 and TRBJ1-2; D remains ambiguous. Per germline, CDR1 LGHNT and CDR2 FRNRAP. CDR3 size: 12 residues. CDR3 protein: CACGPWAYGYTF. The CDR3 nucleotides are TGTGCTTGTGGCCCTTGGGCGTATGGCTACACCTTC.

The sample holds many counts of this clonotype. The rearrangement uses TRBV7-9 and TRBJ2-3; 10 bases match TRBD1. The CDR3 is 16 amino acids. The J segment lost 6 bases and the V segment lost 4 bases, leaving 10 bases of the junction unmatched. Germline CDR1 is SEHNR and CDR2 is FQNEAQ (reference sequence). The CDR3 bases are TGTGCCAGCAGCTCTCCTGGGACAGGGGATAAGGATACGCAGTATTTT. Its translation is CASSSPGTGDKDTQYF.